The clone carrying this T cell receptor (beta chain) was counted between two and nine times. The data belong to a study of patients and donors after allogeneic stem cell transplantation. One entry per CDR3 protein, called by TCRdb with MiXCR from the RT-PCR reads. In the table there are about 960,000 distinct CDR3 sequences, roughly 18% of which are singletons. Deletions cut 1 base from V and 3 bases from J, with 10 bases between. The CDR3 loop spans 15 amino acids. The chain joins TRBV12-3 or TRBV12-4 to TRBJ1-3; D ambiguous. The receptor was isolated from a human donor who was either an allogeneic HSCT recipient or a stem cell or donor lymphocyte infusion donor (not recorded which). It is not recorded whose cells these are; they may come from a transplant donor. Sample: blood, either unsorted or a sorted T cell fraction (not recorded which). The CDR3 DNA reads TGTGCCAGCAGTTTAGGGGGTAGCGGTGGAAACACCATATATTTT. Amino acid sequence: CASSLGGSGGNTIYF.